The 21 T cell receptor beta chains reported below all come from one sample, sequenced in a study of cytomegalovirus exposure and HLA in healthy donors. A multiplex PCR was run with 60 Vbeta primers and 13 Jbeta primers. Assay: immunoSEQ multiplex PCR; the TCRdb copy retains only in-frame clones and omits some. Of some 110,000 clones listed, around 69% are singletons. The sequenced material came from PBMCs. Source of these receptors: a man aged 50 or older in good health and CMV-seropositive.

The genes are TRBV5-1 and TRBJ2-4, with 8 bases aligning to TRBD1. The CDR3 sequence is 18 residues long. V dropped 1 base and J dropped 0; count of bases not matched to a gene: 9. Germline CDR1 and CDR2: SGHRS and YFSETQ. CDR3 region: CASSLSVDRERAKNIQYF. CDR3 nucleotide sequence: TGCGCCAGCAGCTTGAGTGTGGACAGGGAGCGAGCCAAAAACATTCAGTACTTC.

The V call is TRBV19, the J call TRBJ1-1, with D uncertain. In germline, CDR1 is LNHDA, CDR2 SQIVND (reference sequence). V lost 4 bases to trimming and J lost 0 bases, with 12 bases between them. The CDR3 covers 15 residues. As DNA, the CDR3 is TGTGCCAGTAGTAGAATCGGGGAGTTGAACACTGAAGCTTTCTTT. It encodes CASSRIGELNTEAFF.

The chain couples TRBV4-3 to TRBJ1-4, with 7 bases identical to TRBD1. V lost 4 bases and J lost 0; bases outside the gene matches: 8. The CDR3 covers 17 residues. From germline, CDR1 is LGHNA and CDR2 YSLEER. CDR3 sequence reads: CASSPGQPFATNEKLFF. CDR3 coding DNA: TGCGCCAGCAGCCCGGGACAGCCCTTTGCAACTAATGAAAAACTGTTTTTT.

The V gene is TRBV6-1, the J gene TRBJ1-2; D gene uncertain. Germline CDR1 MNHNS, CDR2 SASEGT. Trimming removed 0 bases at V and 2 bases at J, with 10 bases between. The CDR3 extends over 15 amino acids. CDR3 protein: CASSEALRVNYGYTF. CDR3 DNA sequence: TGTGCCAGCAGTGAAGCGTTACGGGTGAACTATGGCTACACCTTC.

The V call is TRBV7-2, the J call TRBJ1-2; 9 bases map to TRBD1. Germline V gene lookup returns CDR1 SGHTA and CDR2 FQGNSA. V was clipped by 5 bases and J by 3 bases; unmatched bases: 4. CDR3 length: 14 residues. The CDR3, as DNA: TGTGCCAGCAGCACCAGGACAGGGGACTATGGCTACACCTTC. Its translation is CASSTRTGDYGYTF.

The V call is TRBV6-5, the J call TRBJ2-1; a weak D match, TRBD2 (5 bases). This CDR3 has 15 amino acids. Germline CDR1 and CDR2: MNHEY and SVGAGI. V was shortened by 2 bases and J by 5 bases, with 13 bases between the two germline ends. CDR3 nucleotides: TGTGCCAGCAGTTACCGACTACGGGCTAACAATGAGCAGTTCTTC. The encoded protein is CASSYRLRANNEQFF.

CDR3 nucleotides: TGTGCCAGTAGTGTGTCTAGCGGGCCTACCTACGAGCAGTACTTC. It yields the protein CASSVSSGPTYEQYF. The chain employs TRBV19 and TRBJ2-7, with 8 bases matching TRBD2. The CDR3 covers 15 residues. Germline V lookup: CDR1 LNHDA, CDR2 SQIVND (reference sequence). The trim removed 5 bases at V and 2 bases at J, leaving 8 bases unmatched.

The J gene is TRBJ1-5, the V gene TRBV5-1; 9 bases fit TRBD1. Trimming cost V 2 bases and J 5 bases; bases outside gene matches: 5. Per germline, CDR1 SGHRS and CDR2 YFSETQ. The CDR3 is made up of 15 amino acids. CDR3 amino acids: CASSFGTGFHQPQHF. The DNA of the CDR3 is TGCGCCAGCAGCTTCGGGACAGGGTTCCATCAGCCCCAGCATTTT.

The chain uses TRBV5-1 and TRBJ2-1, with 7 bases lining up with TRBD1. This CDR3 is 14 amino acids long. V was pared by 4 bases and J by 3 bases, with 4 bases of the junction left unmatched. CDR1 is SGHRS and CDR2 is YFSETQ in the germline V gene. CDR3 in DNA: TGCGCCAGCAGCCAGGGGACAGTCTACAATGAGCAGTTCTTC. It translates to CASSQGTVYNEQFF.

For the CDR3, the DNA is TGTGCCAGTAGTATAGAGGCCACGGGCGAGCAGTACTTC. Amino acids: CASSIEATGEQYF. The chain is built from TRBV19 and TRBJ2-7; no clear D gene. Germline V CDR1 and CDR2: LNHDA, SQIVND (reference sequence). Trimming cost V 0 bases and J 6 bases, with 9 bases left between them. The CDR3 contains 13 residues.

The J gene is TRBJ2-5, the V gene TRBV4-3; D is perhaps TRBD1 (5 bases). The CDR3 sequence is 16 residues long. The germline V gene encodes CDR1 LGHNA and CDR2 YSLEER. V lost 0 bases and J 5 bases, leaving 16 bases between the germline ends. The CDR3, as DNA: TGCGCCAGCAGCCAAGATGGGCGCGCAGGGCGGGAGACCCAGTACTTC. It is translated as CASSQDGRAGRETQYF.

This sequence joins TRBV5-5 and TRBJ1-2, with 9 bases fitting TRBD1. J gave up 6 bases and V 4 bases, and 4 bases lay outside the gene matches. Germline lookup yields CDR1 SGHKS and CDR2 YYEKEE (reference sequence). This CDR3 comprises 13 residues. The CDR3 here is CASSTGGADGYTF. The CDR3 region has the DNA TGTGCCAGCAGCACAGGGGGCGCGGATGGCTACACCTTC. Drawing the rest from reference TRBV5-5 and TRBJ1-2, the complete variable domain is DAGVTQSPTHLIKTRGQQVTLRCSPISGHKSVSWYQQVLGQGPQFIFQYYEKEERGRGNFPDRFSARQFPNYSSELNVNALLLGDSALYLCASSTGGADGYTFGSGTRLTVV.

The chain combines TRBV2 with TRBJ1-2; D gene unclear. From germline, CDR1 is SNHLY and CDR2 FYNNEI. Between the trimmed V and J ends, which lost 6 bases and 12 bases, there was a span of 5 bases. CDR3 length: 8 amino acids. This CDR3 reads CASRRDTF. The CDR3, as DNA: TGTGCCAGCAGACGGGACACCTTC.

V is TRBV6-5 and J is TRBJ2-2; D is perhaps TRBD1 (7 bases). The CDR3 covers 15 residues. Germline CDR1 MNHEY, CDR2 SVGAGI. The V end was cut by 2 bases, the J end by 6 bases, with 13 bases between. The CDR3 DNA follows: TGTGCCAGCAGTTACGGAGTCAGGGGGGCCGGGGAGCTGTTTTTT. As protein: CASSYGVRGAGELFF.

V is TRBV19 and J is TRBJ2-7, with 7 nucleotides matching TRBD1. The CDR3 is 14 amino acids. V was pared by 5 bases and J by 0 bases, with 4 bases of the junction left unmatched. Germline V gene data show CDR1 as LNHDA and CDR2 as SQIVND (reference sequence). The CDR3 nucleotides are TGTGCCAGTAGTGCTTACAGGGGCTCCTACGAGCAGTACTTC. This gives the protein CASSAYRGSYEQYF.

The chain carries TRBV7-6 and TRBJ1-4; 7 bases agree with TRBD1. V gave up 5 bases and J gave up 8 bases; unmatched junction bases: 8. The CDR3 is made up of 14 amino acids. Germline lookup yields CDR1 SGHVS and CDR2 FNYEAQ. CDR3 DNA sequence: TGTGCCAGCAGCGCCCAGGGGGTCGGAGAAAAACTGTTTTTT. Its protein product is CASSAQGVGEKLFF. Supplemented by reference TRBV7-6 and TRBJ1-4, the full variable domain reads GAGVSQSPRYKVTKRGQDVALRCDPISGHVSLYWYRQALGQGPEFLTYFNYEAQQDKSGLPNDRFSAERPEGSISTLTIQRTEQRDSAMYRCASSAQGVGEKLFFGSGTQLSVL.

This clone was recorded only once. The CDR3 loop is CASILRSGINYGYTF. The CDR3 nucleotides are TGTGCCAGCATCCTAAGGTCAGGGATTAACTATGGCTACACCTTC. V is TRBV28 and J is TRBJ1-2; a weak D match, TRBD1 (5 bases). This CDR3 spans 15 amino acids. CDR1 and CDR2 (germline): MDHEN, SYDVKM. V was clipped by 7 bases and J by 1 base, with 16 bases between them.

This clone was seen a handful of times. The chain joins TRBV6-1 to TRBJ2-1; 7 bases match TRBD2. The CDR3 has 15 residues. Germline CDR1 and CDR2: MNHNS and SASEGT. V dropped 7 bases and J dropped 4; count of bases not matched to a gene: 10. The CDR3 region is CASTNERGTYNEQFF. CDR3 coding DNA: TGTGCCAGCACCAACGAGCGGGGAACTTACAATGAGCAGTTCTTC.

This clone was counted a single time. V usage is TRBV6-1 and J usage is TRBJ1-6, with D perhaps matching TRBD1 (5 bases). Trimming pared 2 bases from V and 4 bases from J, leaving 12 bases between. The germline CDR1 and CDR2 sequences are MNHNS and SASEGT. The CDR3 is 16 amino acids. The chain's CDR3 is CASSETGNPYNSPLHF. For the CDR3, the DNA is TGTGCCAGCAGTGAAACAGGAAACCCATATAATTCACCCCTCCACTTT.

This chain connects TRBV7-9 to TRBJ1-2, with D unresolved. Trimming shortened V by 4 bases and J by 0 bases, and 12 bases separated the two germline ends. The CDR3 spans 15 residues. Germline V gene lookup returns CDR1 SEHNR and CDR2 FQNEAQ (reference sequence). The CDR3 spells CASSYFGKTNYGYTF. The CDR3 DNA sequence: TGTGCCAGCAGCTATTTCGGTAAAACTAACTATGGCTACACCTTC.

Remarks on this clone: The conserved final phenylalanine or tryptophan is absent from the CDR3, which likely points to a read error. The DNA is omitted, as the CDR3 cannot be located on it reliably, and the CDR3 follows TCRdb's listing. The V call is TRBV5-6, the J call TRBJ1-2; no check of the table's D call, TRBD1, against the DNA was made. Germline assignment: CDR1 SGHDT and CDR2 YYEEEE. 10 amino acids form the CDR3, both terminal residues included. CDR3 protein: CASSPDRTQS.